A single sample is the source of the 32 T cell receptor beta chains below, sequenced in a study of blood T cell repertoires in COVID-19. Libraries were prepared by immunoSEQ multiplex PCR; TCRdb keeps only in-frame clonotypes and omits some of them. The sample has 150,000 to 200,000 clones, 75% to 90% seen once. The sequenced material came from PBMCs or T cells enriched from blood (not recorded which). The receptors shown here come from a woman aged 18-29 years who had recovered from COVID-19.

This rearrangement joins TRBV7-9 to TRBJ2-1; 12 bases line up with TRBD2. Germline V gives CDR1 SEHNR, CDR2 FQNEAQ (reference sequence). This CDR3 is built from 18 residues. Losses at the gene ends were 5 bases for V and 4 bases for J; bases not matched to a gene: 12. CDR3 sequence reads: CASSEDLAGGYAYNEQFF. The DNA for the CDR3 is TGTGCCAGCAGCGAAGACCTAGCGGGGGGGTACGCATACAATGAGCAGTTCTTC.

This chain uses TRBV28 with TRBJ2-2; TRBD1 matches at 11 bases. Unmatched junction bases numbered 9, after V lost 10 bases and J lost 2 bases. The germline CDR1 and CDR2 sequences are MDHEN and SYDVKM. This CDR3 is 16 amino acids long. For the CDR3, the DNA is TGTGCCATCACGGGGACAGGGGGGGGAAACACCGGGGAGCTGTTTTTT. Its translation is CAITGTGGGNTGELFF.

This clone was counted only a few times. The chain combines TRBV6-1 with TRBJ1-2; the D gene is possibly TRBD1 (6 bases). The CDR3 covers 16 residues. Trimming pared 0 bases from V and 3 bases from J, leaving 14 bases between. Looked up from germline, CDR1 is MNHNS and CDR2 is SASEGT. The DNA of the CDR3 is TGTGCCAGCAGTGAAGCGAGGAACAGGGCTCACTATGGCTACACCTTC. Its protein product is CASSEARNRAHYGYTF.

The chain joins TRBV27 to TRBJ2-2; no clear D. CDR1 is MNHEY, CDR2 SMNVEV, per germline (reference sequence). This CDR3 comprises 14 residues. Trimming cost V 0 bases and J 1 base, with 3 bases left between them. The CDR3 DNA reads TGTGCCAGCAGTTTATCCTGGAACACCGGGGAGCTGTTTTTT. It encodes CASSLSWNTGELFF.

The chain is built from TRBV9 and TRBJ2-1; perhaps TRBD2 as D (5 bases). V dropped 3 bases and J dropped 4 bases, with 20 bases sitting between them. The CDR3 totals 17 residues. Germline values: CDR1 SGDLS, CDR2 YYNGEE. CDR3 bases: TGTGCCAGCAGCGCCAGTTCGAGCGGAGCCGGTTACAATGAGCAGTTCTTC. Its translation: CASSASSSGAGYNEQFF.

The chain recombines TRBV25-1 with TRBJ2-7; 8 nucleotides agree with TRBD1. The CDR3 is made up of 13 amino acids. CDR1 and CDR2 from the germline V gene are MGHDK and SYGVNS. Losses at the gene ends were 8 bases for V and 3 bases for J; bases not matched to a gene: 6. CDR3 residues: CASGTGGLYEQYF. CDR3 nucleotide sequence: TGTGCCAGCGGAACAGGGGGACTCTACGAGCAGTACTTC.

The rearrangement links TRBV4-1 to TRBJ1-5; the D is unclear. The germline V gene has CDR1 MGHRA and CDR2 YSYEKL. Trimming left V 0 bases short and J 0 bases short, with 9 bases between. The CDR3 sequence is 16 residues long. DNA for the CDR3: TGCGCCAGCAGCCAAGATGCGGGGATTAGCAATCAGCCCCAGCATTTT. Its protein is CASSQDAGISNQPQHF.

This clone was picked up one time. This chain links TRBV13 with TRBJ2-3; TRBD2 aligns across 11 bases. The CDR3 runs to 15 residues. Germline V lookup: CDR1 PRHDT, CDR2 FYEKMQ (reference sequence). Trimming took 4 bases from V and 5 from J; bases not matched to a gene: 5. The CDR3 sequence is CASSSSGRPGDTQYF. The CDR3 bases are TGTGCCAGCAGCTCTAGCGGGAGGCCGGGAGATACGCAGTATTTT.

The chain has TRBV11-2 and TRBJ2-2; 8 nucleotides match TRBD1. Germline loops: CDR1 SGHAT, CDR2 FQNNGV. The CDR3 has 16 residues. With 5 bases clipped from V and 5 bases from J, the junction kept 10 bases outside the gene matches. In DNA form, the CDR3 reads TGTGCCAGCAGCCCCCGCCGCAGGGGGCAAACCGGGGAGCTGTTTTTT. Amino acids: CASSPRRRGQTGELFF.

J is TRBJ2-7 and V is TRBV27, with 8 bases matching TRBD2. CDR3 length: 16 residues. The trim removed 6 bases at V and 2 bases at J, leaving 12 bases unmatched. Germline CDR1 MNHEY, CDR2 SMNVEV (reference sequence). The chain's CDR3 is CASRRLIAGTTYEQYF. CDR3 coding DNA: TGTGCCAGCAGACGGCTGATAGCGGGGACGACCTACGAGCAGTACTTC.

V usage is TRBV5-1 and J usage is TRBJ2-3, with 10 nucleotides matching TRBD1. Germline assignment: CDR1 SGHRS and CDR2 YFSETQ. The length of the CDR3 is 18 residues. Trimming at V came to 4 bases and at J to 4 bases, leaving 15 bases not matched to a gene. CDR3 in DNA: TGCGCCAGCAGCACACCATTGACAGGGGGCTCTGGCGCAGATACGCAGTATTTT. Residues: CASSTPLTGGSGADTQYF. Complete variable domain (other parts from reference TRBV5-1 and TRBJ2-3): KAGVTQTPRYLIKTRGQQVTLSCSPISGHRSVSWYQQTPGQGLQFLFEYFSETQRNKGNFPGRFSGRQFSNSRSEMNVSTLELGDSALYLCASSTPLTGGSGADTQYFGPGTRLTVL.

The J gene is TRBJ1-3, the V gene TRBV20-1; D is uncertain. This CDR3 comprises 14 residues. Germline CDR1 DFQATT, CDR2 SNEGSKA (reference sequence). V was shortened by 3 bases and J by 0 bases, with 9 bases between the two germline ends. The CDR3 bases are TGCAGTGCTAGTACAGCTGACTCTGGAAACACCATATATTTT. Its translation: CSASTADSGNTIYF.

The chain has TRBV30 and TRBJ1-2, with TRBD1 matching over 7 bases. Looked up from germline, CDR1 is GTSNPN and CDR2 is SVGIG (reference sequence). The CDR3 loop spans 14 amino acids. V was pared by 0 bases and J by 7 bases, with 8 bases of the junction left unmatched. This CDR3 reads CAWSVWRGRSGYTF. In nucleotides, the CDR3 is TGTGCCTGGAGTGTGTGGAGGGGGCGGTCTGGCTACACCTTC.

This clone was picked up one time. CDR3 bases: TGTGCCAGCAGAGGCTATCCGACAGACTATGGCTACACCTTC. Its protein product is CASRGYPTDYGYTF. This chain links TRBV27 with TRBJ1-2, with D perhaps TRBD1 (5 bases). CDR3 length equals 14 residues. From germline, CDR1 is MNHEY and CDR2 SMNVEV (reference sequence). The V gene lost 6 bases and the J gene lost 3 bases, with 14 bases spanning the gap.

The chain couples TRBV28 to TRBJ1-6; no definite D call. Germline V gives CDR1 MDHEN, CDR2 SYDVKM. This CDR3 comprises 14 residues. The V end was cut by 5 bases, the J end by 7 bases, with 12 bases between. The CDR3 DNA reads TGTGCCAGCAGTCCAGCGGGTTCAAATTCACCCCTCCACTTT. Translating it yields CASSPAGSNSPLHF.

The chain combines TRBV3-1 (or the pseudogene TRBV3-2) with TRBJ2-2; the match to TRBD2 covers 8 bases. The ends lost 0 bases at V and 7 bases at J; junction bases unmatched: 10. CDR1 and CDR2 (germline): LGHDT, YNNKEL (reference sequence). This CDR3 spans 17 amino acids. The CDR3 coding sequence is TGTGCCAGCAGCCAAGATTTCGTGACTAGCGTCGTCGGGGAGCTGTTTTTT. It yields the protein CASSQDFVTSVVGELFF.

The chain carries TRBV14 and TRBJ2-1; tentatively, D is TRBD2 (5 bases). Germline lookup yields CDR1 SGHDN and CDR2 FVKESK. Between the trimmed V and J ends, which lost 4 bases and 1 base, there was a span of 11 bases. The length of the CDR3 is 15 residues. In DNA, the CDR3 is TGTGCCAGCAGCCGCCTTCGACTATCCTACAATGAGCAGTTCTTC. It codes for CASSRLRLSYNEQFF. The full variable domain, with the rest looked up from reference TRBV14 and TRBJ2-1, is EAGVTQFPSHSVIEKGQTVTLRCDPISGHDNLYWYRRVMGKEIKFLLHFVKESKQDESGMPNNRFLAERTGGTYSTLKVQPAELEDSGVYFCASSRLRLSYNEQFFGPGTRLTVL.

The chain links TRBV7-2 to TRBJ1-5; D ambiguous. Germline CDR1 reads SGHTA; CDR2 reads FQGNSA. The V and J ends lost 4 bases and 5 bases respectively, with 9 bases between them. This CDR3 has 13 residues. The CDR3 loop reads CASSSGIYQPQHF. The CDR3 nucleotides are TGTGCCAGCAGCTCGGGGATATATCAGCCCCAGCATTTT.

J is TRBJ2-4 and V is TRBV19; weak D call: TRBD2 (5 bases). The CDR3 has 14 residues. Germline V lookup: CDR1 LNHDA, CDR2 SQIVND (reference sequence). The ends were cut back, 4 bases at V and 5 bases at J, with 12 bases in the middle. This CDR3 reads CASSNSAQQNIQYF. The CDR3 coding sequence is TGTGCCAGTAGTAATAGCGCCCAACAAAACATTCAGTACTTC. Together with reference TRBV19 and TRBJ2-4, the CDR3 gives the full variable domain: DGGITQSPKYLFRKEGQNVTLSCEQNLNHDAMYWYRQDPGQGLRLIYYSQIVNDFQKGDIAEGYSVSREKKESFPLTVTSAQKNPTAFYLCASSNSAQQNIQYFGAGTRLSVL.

The chain recombines TRBV28 with TRBJ1-6, with 8 bases lining up with TRBD1. The CDR3 sequence is 15 residues long. Per the germline V gene, CDR1 is MDHEN and CDR2 is SYDVKM. The V segment lost 5 bases and the J segment 4 bases; nucleotides outside the gene matches: 4. The CDR3 sequence is CASSPRTGYNSPLHF. DNA for the CDR3: TGTGCCAGCAGTCCCCGGACAGGGTATAATTCACCCCTCCACTTT.

The chain is built from TRBV28 and TRBJ1-5, with D uncertain. With 3 bases removed from V and 0 bases from J, the gap between germline ends came to 3 bases. The CDR3 covers 13 residues. The V gene's germline CDR1 is MDHEN and CDR2 SYDVKM. The CDR3 DNA is TGTGCCAGCAGTTTGTATAGCAATCAGCCCCAGCATTTT. Its protein product is CASSLYSNQPQHF.

The chain recombines TRBV5-5 with TRBJ1-5; tentatively, D is TRBD1 (5 bases). Deletions cut 2 bases from V and 9 bases from J, with 15 bases between. Germline V gives CDR1 SGHKS, CDR2 YYEKEE (reference sequence). The CDR3 extends over 14 amino acids. CDR3 sequence (DNA): TGTGCCAGCAGCTTTTACGGGGGGTCGGGGCCCCAGCATTTT. This gives the protein CASSFYGGSGPQHF.

This chain links TRBV9 with TRBJ2-2; 7 bases map to TRBD2. Germline V CDR1 and CDR2: SGDLS, YYNGEE. CDR3 length: 17 amino acids. After removal of 3 bases from V and 5 bases from J, the junction contained 13 bases not matched to a gene. DNA of the CDR3: TGTGCCAGCAGCGGTTTAGGCGGGAGATTTCGGACCGGGGAGCTGTTTTTT. Translation gives CASSGLGGRFRTGELFF.

For the CDR3, the DNA is TGCGCCAGCAGCTTGGACCGAGCGGGAGCGTACGAGCAGTACTTC. Its translation: CASSLDRAGAYEQYF. The rearrangement links TRBV5-1 to TRBJ2-7; 8 bases match TRBD2. The CDR3 totals 15 residues. Germline lookup yields CDR1 SGHRS and CDR2 YFSETQ. V lost 0 bases to trimming and J lost 4 bases; unmatched junction nucleotides: 6. Full variable domain (outside the CDR3, taken from reference TRBV5-1 and TRBJ2-7): KAGVTQTPRYLIKTRGQQVTLSCSPISGHRSVSWYQQTPGQGLQFLFEYFSETQRNKGNFPGRFSGRQFSNSRSEMNVSTLELGDSALYLCASSLDRAGAYEQYFGPGTRLTVT.

The V and J genes are TRBV13 and TRBJ2-1; a weak D match, TRBD2 (6 bases). V lost 4 bases and J lost 2, with 18 bases in between. Germline CDR1 PRHDT, CDR2 FYEKMQ (reference sequence). This CDR3 is built from 17 residues. The CDR3 DNA reads as TGTGCCAGCAGCTCGCCAGCTAGCGCGGGACCCTACAATGAGCAGTTCTTC. It specifies CASSSPASAGPYNEQFF.

Only one count was recorded for this clone. The chain links TRBV18 to TRBJ1-1, with D maybe TRBD1 (5 bases). CDR3 size: 13 residues. V was cut by 5 bases and J by 3 bases, with 10 bases left in between. Germline-derived CDR1 and CDR2 are KGHSH and LQKENI. DNA of the CDR3: TGTGCCAGCTCAGGACAAGCCCACACTGAAGCTTTCTTT. It yields the protein CASSGQAHTEAFF.

This chain joins TRBV4-3 and TRBJ2-2; D gene uncertain. V dropped 4 bases and J dropped 4 bases, with 7 bases sitting between them. CDR3 length equals 13 residues. The germline gives CDR1 LGHNA, CDR2 YSLEER. CDR3 coding DNA: TGCGCCAGCAGCCTGGCCCTCACCGGGGAGCTGTTTTTT. Translation gives CASSLALTGELFF.

This chain connects TRBV21-1 to TRBJ2-5; the table's TRBD2 call for D was not verified on the DNA. TRBV21-1 is assigned pseudogene status. There are 12 residues in the CDR3. This CDR3 reads CASRFVIETQYF. CDR3 nucleotide sequence: TGTGCCAGCAGGTTTGTAATAGAGACCCAGTACTTC.

This chain uses TRBV19 with TRBJ1-3; 8 nucleotides align to TRBD1. The CDR3 is 15 amino acids. V lost 7 bases, J lost 9 bases, and 14 bases stayed unmatched. Germline V gives CDR1 LNHDA, CDR2 SQIVND (reference sequence). The CDR3 is CASTLGTGYRGTIYF. CDR3 nucleotides: TGTGCCAGTACACTCGGGACAGGCTATCGTGGCACCATATATTTT.

The rearrangement links TRBV28 to TRBJ2-1; TRBD2 matches 9 bases. Germline assignment: CDR1 MDHEN and CDR2 SYDVKM. This CDR3 contains 20 residues. V lost 5 bases, J lost 8 bases, and 25 bases stayed unmatched. The CDR3 loop is CASSAEGVPGVAGVMDEQFF. The CDR3 DNA follows: TGTGCCAGCAGTGCCGAGGGGGTCCCTGGGGTAGCGGGAGTTATGGATGAGCAGTTCTTC.

This chain joins TRBV28 and TRBJ2-1; 9 bases align to TRBD2. The CDR3 spans 12 residues. Looked up from germline, CDR1 is MDHEN and CDR2 is SYDVKM. The V and J ends lost 6 bases and 13 bases, in that order; junction bases with no gene match: 7. CDR3 sequence reads: CASRSAGTSQFF. The CDR3 coding sequence is TGTGCCAGCAGGTCCGCCGGGACTAGCCAGTTCTTC.

This clone was seen once. The gene calls are TRBV5-1 and TRBJ2-2; 10 bases fit TRBD1. V lost 4 bases to trimming and J lost 7 bases; unmatched junction nucleotides: 10. Germline CDR1 and CDR2: SGHRS and YFSETQ. The CDR3 loop spans 16 amino acids. The CDR3, as DNA: TGCGCCAGCAGCGGGTTGACAGGGGGCGCAATCGGGGAGCTGTTTTTT. It is translated as CASSGLTGGAIGELFF.